These T cell receptor beta chains were read from a single sample in a study of T-cell reconstitution after alpha-beta-depleted transplantation in children. In TCRdb, the PCR reads were re-called with MiXCR into one record per CDR3 protein. The data show 450,000 to 550,000 distinct CDR3 sequences, over 10% seen once. The sequences come from PBMCs, mostly from graft donor cells, collected 180 days after TCRalphabeta/CD19-depleted stem cell transplant. These receptors were obtained from a female patient aged 2-10 years who had a stem cell transplant for aplastic anemia, so the T cells may come from the graft donor. CDR3s include the opening cysteine and the closing phenylalanine or tryptophan. The D gene is left open where the match is weak. Clone size is not always given. Where it is, it says once, few, many or a class for expanded clones.

v_call	d_call	j_call	clone_size	cdr3_nt	cdr3_aa
TRBV20-1	.	TRBJ2-7	.	TGCAGTGCCTCAACCAGGGGAGCCTACGAGCAGTACTTC	CSASTRGAYEQYF
TRBV20-1	TRBD1	TRBJ1-2	few	TGCAGTGCTACCGTCAACAGGGGCGAAGCCTCTAACTATGGCTACACCTTC	CSATVNRGEASNYGYTF
TRBV15	.	TRBJ2-1	.	TGTGCCACCAGCAGAGATTGGAGTAATGAGCAGTTCTTC	CATSRDWSNEQFF
TRBV12-3/TRBV12-4	TRBD1	TRBJ1-6	.	TGTGCCAGCACCCGGACAGGGGCCAGCTATAATTCACCCCTCCACTTT	CASTRTGASYNSPLHF
TRBV11-2	TRBD2	TRBJ2-2	.	TGTGCCAGCAGCTTTTTACGGACTAGCGGGAGGAAGACGAACACCGGGGAGCTGTTTTTT	CASSFLRTSGRKTNTGELFF
TRBV20-1	.	TRBJ1-5	few	TGCAGTGCCGGGCCCCGGACAGACAATCAGCCCCAGCATTTT	CSAGPRTDNQPQHF
TRBV12-5	.	TRBJ2-2	few	TGTGCTAGTGGTTTGGAGCTGCTTATGGGGGAGCTGTTTTTT	CASGLELLMGELFF
TRBV12-3/TRBV12-4	TRBD2	TRBJ2-1	few	TGTGCCAGCAGTCAGGGACTAGCGGGGCTGACTGAGCAGTTCTTC	CASSQGLAGLTEQFF
TRBV27	TRBD1	TRBJ1-2	.	TGTGCCAGCAAGGGACAGGGTGACTTTAACTATGGCTACACCTTC	CASKGQGDFNYGYTF
TRBV12-3/TRBV12-4	TRBD1	TRBJ2-1	.	TGTGCCAGCAGTTTCGGGACAGGGAATGAGCAGTTCTTC	CASSFGTGNEQFF
TRBV28	.	TRBJ2-4	many	TGTGCCAGCAGTTTAAGTCATCAAATAGCCAAAAACATTCAGTACTTC	CASSLSHQIAKNIQYF
TRBV29-1	.	TRBJ1-1	few	TGCAGCGTCGGGTCTAGGAACACTGAAGCTTTCTTT	CSVGSRNTEAFF
TRBV6-2/TRBV6-3	TRBD2	TRBJ2-1	few	TGTGCCAGCACGCCCGGACTAGCGTTCTACAATGAGCAGTTCTTC	CASTPGLAFYNEQFF
TRBV30	.	TRBJ2-3	.	TGTGCCTGGAGTGTGTCTTCTTCCCGCGGTGTTACGCAGTATTTT	CAWSVSSSRGVTQYF
TRBV7-2	.	TRBJ2-3	few	TGTGCCAGCAGCTTAAGGTTGATGAGGATCACAGATACGCAGTATTTT	CASSLRLMRITDTQYF
TRBV7-9	.	TRBJ2-2	few	TGTGCCAGCAGCTTAGGACAGTTCACCGGGGAGCTGTTTTTT	CASSLGQFTGELFF
TRBV29-1	.	TRBJ2-6	few	TGCAGCGTTGTCCCCGACGGTACGACTGGGGCCAACGTCCTGACTTTC	CSVVPDGTTGANVLTF
TRBV4-3	.	TRBJ2-6	few	TGCGCCAGCAGCCAAGAATTGGTTTATACTGGGGCCAACGGCCTGACTTTC	CASSQELVYTGANGLTF
TRBV5-5	.	TRBJ1-1	many	TGTGCCAGCAGCCCTGCCGGGACAACGAACACTGAAGCTTTCTTT	CASSPAGTTNTEAFF